Each of the 3 T cell receptor beta chains below was sequenced from the same sample in a study of cytomegalovirus exposure and HLA in healthy donors. TCRdb keeps only in-frame clones here, not all; method: immunoSEQ multiplex PCR. The table includes 100,000 to 150,000 clones, about 96% detected once. The material sequenced was PBMCs. The receptor set was obtained from a young man in good health and CMV-seronegative.

This clone was detected once. V gene TRBV30 combines with J gene TRBJ2-5, with D possibly matching TRBD1 (6 bases). The CDR3 runs to 12 residues. V was trimmed by 5 bases and J by 4 bases, leaving 11 bases between them. In germline, CDR1 is GTSNPN, CDR2 SVGIG (reference sequence). CDR3 region: CAWEGDGETQYF. The CDR3 coding sequence is TGTGCCTGGGAGGGGGACGGAGAGACCCAGTACTTC.

The rearrangement links TRBV11-3 to TRBJ2-7, with TRBD1 matching over 8 bases. CDR1 and CDR2 (germline): SGHNT, YENEEA. There are 14 residues in the CDR3. After removal of 3 bases from V and 2 bases from J, the junction contained 3 bases not matched to a gene. CDR3 amino acids: CASSLGTGPYEQYF. In DNA, the CDR3 is TGTGCCAGCAGCTTGGGGACAGGACCCTACGAGCAGTACTTC.

The CDR3 sequence: CASSGLRLAGGVEQFF. CDR3 nucleotide sequence: TGTGCCAGCAGCGGGCTCAGACTAGCGGGAGGGGTTGAGCAGTTCTTC. V is TRBV9 and J is TRBJ2-1; TRBD2 matches 14 bases. Germline V CDR1 and CDR2: SGDLS, YYNGEE. The CDR3 extends over 16 amino acids. Trimming cost V 3 bases and J 9 bases; bases outside gene matches: 8. The complete variable domain, with remaining parts taken from reference TRBV9 and TRBJ2-1, reads DSGVTQTPKHLITATGQRVTLRCSPRSGDLSVYWYQQSLDQGLQFLIQYYNGEERAKGNILERFSAQQFPDLHSELNLSSLELGDSALYFCASSGLRLAGGVEQFFGPGTRLTVL.